This T cell receptor beta chain was identified in a study of identical twins. Only healthy Caucasians were enrolled as donors. This clonotype has a count of ten or more. Its antigen is currently unknown. Each cDNA held unique molecular identifiers, and template switching gave it a universal primer site. TCRdb ran MiXCR on the 5' RACE reads and lists one entry per CDR3 protein. The sample has a few hundred thousand distinct CDR3 sequences, 6.5% to 9.5% seen once. Per germline, CDR1 SGHRS and CDR2 YFSETQ. This CDR3 contains 14 residues. Trimming left V 3 bases short and J 3 bases short, with 11 bases between. Study-level results: The study found that models underestimated out-of-frame TCR alpha sharing in monozygotic twins.

These data also formed part of another study, on yellow fever vaccine responses in identical twins.

The sequencing input was memory (CD45RO+) T cells sorted from blood. This sequence joins TRBV5-1 and TRBJ2-3; D possibly uses TRBD1 or TRBD2 (5 bases each). This TCR was sampled from a woman younger than 30 in good health. The CDR3 DNA follows: TGCGCCAGCAGCTCGGGACGGAGGACAGATACGCAGTATTTT. As protein: CASSSGRRTDTQYF.